The next 27 T cell receptor beta chains were all read from a single sample in a study of blood T cell repertoires in COVID-19. TCRdb keeps only in-frame clones here, not all; method: immunoSEQ multiplex PCR. The profile shows roughly 150,000 clones, 84% of them singletons. Material: peripheral blood. These receptors were taken from a woman aged 45-60 years in a cohort sampled during active or convalescent COVID-19.

This clone was observed once. The rearrangement joins TRBV27 to TRBJ1-5; TRBD1 matches 8 bases. In germline, CDR1 is MNHEY, CDR2 SMNVEV (reference sequence). The CDR3 is 14 residues long. The V segment lost 6 bases and the J segment 6 bases; nucleotides outside the gene matches: 7. Written as DNA, the CDR3 is TGTGCCAGCAGCCCGAACAGGGGGTTTCAGCCCCAGCATTTT. Its translation: CASSPNRGFQPQHF.

The CDR3, as DNA: TGTGCCAGCAGTTACGGGGGCTGGGGCAATCAGCCCCAGCATTTT. Its protein is CASSYGGWGNQPQHF. The V gene is TRBV6-2 or TRBV6-3, the J gene TRBJ1-5, with D tentatively TRBD1 (6 bases). The germline gives CDR1 MNHEY, CDR2 SVGEGT. CDR3 length: 15 residues. The V end lost 2 bases, the J end lost 2 bases, and 10 bases lay between the germline ends.

This clone showed up just a few times. The genes are TRBV7-9 and TRBJ1-2; D possibly corresponds to TRBD1 (5 bases). CDR1 is SEHNR, CDR2 FQNEAQ, per germline (reference sequence). V lost 5 bases and J lost 0, with 16 bases in between. CDR3 length: 16 residues. CDR3 DNA: TGTGCCAGCAGCCATCTCGGGGGAGTTACTAACTATGGCTACACCTTC. Its translation is CASSHLGGVTNYGYTF.

The chain combines TRBV2 with TRBJ1-6; perhaps TRBD1 as D (5 bases). Trimming cost V 6 bases and J 7 bases, with 13 bases left between them. Germline V gene data show CDR1 as SNHLY and CDR2 as FYNNEI. CDR3 length: 14 amino acids. The CDR3 loop reads CASRALTGNSPLHF. CDR3 sequence (DNA): TGTGCCAGCAGGGCCCTTACAGGCAATTCACCCCTCCACTTT. The full variable domain, in which reference TRBV2 and TRBJ1-6 provide the parts outside the CDR3, is EPEVTQTPSHQVTQMGQEVILRCVPISNHLYFYWYRQILGQKVEFLVSFYNNEISEKSEIFDDQFSVERPDGSNFTLKIRSTKLEDSAMYFCASRALTGNSPLHFGNGTRLTVT.

V is TRBV5-4 and J is TRBJ2-2; 10 bases match TRBD1. Germline V gives CDR1 SGHNT, CDR2 YYREEE (reference sequence). The V and J ends lost 0 bases and 4 bases, in that order; junction bases with no gene match: 3. The CDR3 extends over 16 amino acids. CDR3 sequence (DNA): TGTGCCAGCAGCTTGGGGGGACAGGGGAGCACCGGGGAGCTGTTTTTT. It codes for CASSLGGQGSTGELFF.

J is TRBJ1-2 and V is TRBV5-5; no firm D call. The V end lost 4 bases, the J end lost 0 bases, and 19 bases lay between the germline ends. CDR3 length equals 17 residues. Germline assignment: CDR1 SGHKS and CDR2 YYEKEE (reference sequence). The CDR3 DNA reads as TGTGCCAGCAGCCCCGGTATTTGGGAGCCAACTAACTATGGCTACACCTTC. Protein sequence: CASSPGIWEPTNYGYTF. Using reference TRBV5-5 and TRBJ1-2 for the parts outside the CDR3, the full variable domain is DAGVTQSPTHLIKTRGQQVTLRCSPISGHKSVSWYQQVLGQGPQFIFQYYEKEERGRGNFPDRFSARQFPNYSSELNVNALLLGDSALYLCASSPGIWEPTNYGYTFGSGTRLTVV.

This chain joins TRBV3-1 (or the pseudogene TRBV3-2) and TRBJ2-1; tentatively, D is TRBD1 (6 bases). V lost 0 bases, J lost 5 bases, and 14 bases lay in between. This CDR3 is 16 amino acids long. Germline V gene sequence: CDR1 LGHDT, CDR2 YNNKEL (reference sequence). CDR3 nucleotide sequence: TGTGCCAGCAGCCAAGAATCTGGGACAAGAAACAATGAGCAGTTCTTC. Protein product: CASSQESGTRNNEQFF.

The chain is built from TRBV20-1 and TRBJ1-1; D is unclear. Germline V gives CDR1 DFQATT, CDR2 SNEGSKA (reference sequence). With 7 bases removed from V and 2 bases from J, the gap between germline ends came to 5 bases. This CDR3 is 10 amino acids long. The CDR3 DNA sequence: TGCAGTGTCGGTAACACTGAAGCTTTCTTT. This sequence encodes CSVGNTEAFF.

The chain joins TRBV5-4 to TRBJ2-3, with 16 positions matching TRBD2. This CDR3 has 18 amino acids. V lost 4 bases and J lost 0; bases outside the gene matches: 5. CDR1 and CDR2 from the germline V gene are SGHNT and YYREEE (reference sequence). CDR3 protein: CASSPGLAGGVSTDTQYF. CDR3 bases: TGTGCCAGCAGCCCGGGACTAGCGGGGGGGGTAAGCACAGATACGCAGTATTTT.

The gene calls are TRBV18 and TRBJ1-2; D is undetermined. V lost 2 bases and J 4 bases, leaving 11 bases between the germline ends. There are 14 residues in the CDR3. CDR1 and CDR2 from the germline V gene are KGHSH and LQKENI. CDR3 protein: CASSPAAVIYGYTF. In DNA form, the CDR3 reads TGTGCCAGCTCACCAGCGGCGGTAATCTATGGCTACACCTTC.

This clone was picked up one time. The chain joins TRBV7-3 to TRBJ2-2; weak D call: TRBD1 (6 bases). The germline V gene has CDR1 SGHTA and CDR2 FQGTGA. Between the trimmed V and J ends, which lost 4 bases and 3 bases, there was a span of 15 bases. The CDR3 extends over 16 amino acids. As DNA, the CDR3 is TGTGCCAGCAGCTCCTCCGAGACAGGATACACCGGGGAGCTGTTTTTT. Amino acid sequence: CASSSSETGYTGELFF.

This clone came up once. The chain uses TRBV13 and TRBJ2-3, with 11 bases matching TRBD2. Germline lookup yields CDR1 PRHDT and CDR2 FYEKMQ (reference sequence). V dropped 1 base and J dropped 2; count of bases not matched to a gene: 5. The CDR3 spans 17 residues. The CDR3 region is CASSLALAGGNTDTQYF. The CDR3 coding sequence is TGTGCCAGCAGCTTAGCCCTAGCGGGGGGTAACACAGATACGCAGTATTTT.

The CDR3 sequence is CASSYDSGNTIYF. The CDR3 DNA reads TGTGCCAGCAGTTACGACAGCGGAAACACCATATATTTT. The V call is TRBV6-5, the J call TRBJ1-3; D might be TRBD1 (5 bases). This CDR3 region has 13 residues. Trimming left V 2 bases short and J 4 bases short, with 6 bases between. Germline V lookup: CDR1 MNHEY, CDR2 SVGAGI.

The rearrangement uses TRBV9 and TRBJ2-1; tentative D call: TRBD2 (5 bases). Germline V gene sequence: CDR1 SGDLS, CDR2 YYNGEE. The CDR3 consists of 16 residues. V was shortened by 3 bases and J by 3 bases, with 16 bases between the two germline ends. The CDR3 DNA is TGTGCCAGCAGCGGCCCCACGGGAAAGGACTACAATGAGCAGTTCTTC. It translates to CASSGPTGKDYNEQFF. Based on the CDR3 plus reference TRBV9 and TRBJ2-1, the full variable domain is DSGVTQTPKHLITATGQRVTLRCSPRSGDLSVYWYQQSLDQGLQFLIQYYNGEERAKGNILERFSAQQFPDLHSELNLSSLELGDSALYFCASSGPTGKDYNEQFFGPGTRLTVL.

The chain couples TRBV18 to TRBJ2-3; 7 nucleotides align to TRBD2. Germline V gives CDR1 KGHSH, CDR2 LQKENI. V trimming: 3 bases; J trimming: 6 bases; junction bases outside the gene matches: 12. The CDR3 is 16 residues long. The CDR3: CASSPFFGGTTDTQYF. The CDR3 coding sequence is TGTGCCAGCTCACCCTTTTTCGGGGGGACTACGGATACGCAGTATTTT.

The V call is TRBV29-1, the J call TRBJ1-2, with 7 bases lining up with TRBD1. Per the germline V gene, CDR1 is SQVTM and CDR2 is ANQGSEA. Trimming removed 5 bases from V and 8 bases from J; junction bases left unmatched: 17. The CDR3 contains 15 residues. The CDR3 DNA reads TGCAGCGTTAACAGGCTGGGGACAGACATAGAAGGCTACACCTTC. Translating gives CSVNRLGTDIEGYTF.

This clone was counted only a few times. This chain joins TRBV9 and TRBJ2-3; 10 bases are a match to TRBD2. Germline values: CDR1 SGDLS, CDR2 YYNGEE. The CDR3 sequence is 13 residues long. Unmatched junction bases numbered 3, after V lost 6 bases and J lost 5 bases. The CDR3 sequence is CASNSGGIDTQYF. CDR3 in DNA: TGTGCCAGCAATAGCGGGGGGATAGATACGCAGTATTTT.

This clone was counted a single time. This chain's CDR3 is CAISDVGRGRRTGELFF. In DNA, the CDR3 is TGTGCCATCAGTGACGTCGGCAGGGGGCGCCGGACCGGGGAGCTGTTTTTT. The chain links TRBV10-3 to TRBJ2-2; 8 nucleotides line up with TRBD1. The CDR3 is 17 amino acids. J lost 5 bases, V lost 3 bases, and 11 bases had no gene match. The germline gives CDR1 ENHRY, CDR2 SYGVKD.

The V gene is TRBV19, the J gene TRBJ1-1, with D tentatively TRBD1 (5 bases). Germline assignment: CDR1 LNHDA and CDR2 SQIVND (reference sequence). Trimming left V 3 bases short and J 8 bases short, with 19 bases between. The CDR3 extends over 15 amino acids. The DNA for the CDR3 is TGTGCCAGTAGTATTACCTCTGCGGGACTCAAAGAAGCTTTCTTT. This codes for CASSITSAGLKEAFF.

The chain is built from TRBV4-1 and TRBJ2-7, with 10 bases aligning to TRBD2. The trim removed 3 bases at V and 4 bases at J, leaving 6 bases unmatched. CDR1 is MGHRA, CDR2 YSYEKL, per germline. The CDR3 spans 15 residues. DNA of the CDR3: TGCGCCAGCAGCCAGGGGGTAGCGGGGGGTTACGAGCAGTACTTC. Its protein is CASSQGVAGGYEQYF.

This sequence joins TRBV19 and TRBJ1-3; unclear D gene. CDR1 is LNHDA and CDR2 is SQIVND in the germline V gene (reference sequence). V was pared by 5 bases and J by 4 bases, with 9 bases between. There are 13 residues in the CDR3. The CDR3 protein is CASSVGRGNTIYF. In DNA form, the CDR3 reads TGTGCCAGTAGTGTAGGCAGGGGAAACACCATATATTTT.

The chain carries TRBV30 and TRBJ2-1; perhaps TRBD1 as D (6 bases). This CDR3 comprises 12 residues. Germline CDR1 reads GTSNPN; CDR2 reads SVGIG (reference sequence). V gave up 3 bases and J gave up 4 bases, with 7 bases separating them. This CDR3 reads CAWRGGYNEQFF. For the CDR3, the DNA is TGTGCCTGGAGAGGGGGTTACAATGAGCAGTTCTTC.

This clone occurred once. CDR3 in DNA: TGCGCCAGCAGTGAGTCGGGGGGTTGGGGGAACAATCAGCCCCAGCATTTT. Encoded protein: CASSESGGWGNNQPQHF. V gene TRBV10-2 combines with J gene TRBJ1-5, with a weak D call TRBD1 (5 bases). Germline V lookup: CDR1 WSHSY, CDR2 SAAADI. The V end lost 0 bases, the J end lost 3 bases, and 15 bases lay between the germline ends. The CDR3 runs to 17 residues.

The rearrangement uses TRBV19 and TRBJ1-2; no clear D gene. CDR1 is LNHDA, CDR2 SQIVND, per germline (reference sequence). This CDR3 region has 14 residues. V was shortened by 7 bases and J by 6 bases, with 18 bases between the two germline ends. CDR3 nucleotide sequence: TGTGCCAGTACCCTAGCCCAGAGATCCCATGGCTACACCTTC. Its protein is CASTLAQRSHGYTF. The full variable domain, completed using reference TRBV19 and TRBJ1-2, is DGGITQSPKYLFRKEGQNVTLSCEQNLNHDAMYWYRQDPGQGLRLIYYSQIVNDFQKGDIAEGYSVSREKKESFPLTVTSAQKNPTAFYLCASTLAQRSHGYTFGSGTRLTVV.

The CDR3 reads CASRTDNQETQYF. CDR3 nucleotide sequence: TGTGCCAGCAGGACGGACAACCAAGAGACCCAGTACTTC. The chain employs TRBV6-5 and TRBJ2-5, with D perhaps matching TRBD1 (5 bases). Germline V lookup: CDR1 MNHEY, CDR2 SVGAGI. CDR3 length: 13 amino acids. The V and J ends lost 6 bases and 0 bases respectively, with 8 bases between them.

The chain is built from TRBV10-3 and TRBJ1-1, with 8 bases that match TRBD1. This CDR3 has 12 residues. Germline V gives CDR1 ENHRY, CDR2 SYGVKD. V lost 6 bases and J lost 10; bases outside the gene matches: 7. In nucleotides, the CDR3 is TGTGCCATCAGACAGACAGGGGCGGGAGCTTTCTTT. Its translation: CAIRQTGAGAFF.

The rearrangement uses TRBV10-3 and TRBJ1-1; D remains ambiguous. The V end was cut by 0 bases, the J end by 11 bases, with 13 bases between. This CDR3 contains 13 residues. Germline V gene sequence: CDR1 ENHRY, CDR2 SYGVKD. The CDR3 reads CAISESPGRSAFF. As DNA, the CDR3 is TGTGCCATCAGTGAGTCTCCGGGGAGAAGTGCTTTCTTT.